Sequencing of this TCR beta chain was carried out in a study of CD8+ T cells in alopecia areata. About the research overall: Scoring treated patients' severity relied on the percentage of scalp area affected. Study-level results: Greater clonality was observed in lesional scalp samples, especially alopecia totalis/universalis, versus normal scalp.

Germline lookup yields CDR1 SEHNR and CDR2 FQNEAQ (reference sequence). Trimming left V 7 bases short and J 0 bases short, with 19 bases between. The CDR3 contains 16 residues. This clone was seen a handful of times. Its antigen is undetermined. Sample treatment: oral pan-JAK inhibitor, 5-10 mg twice daily. PBMCs served as the source from which CD4+ and CD8+ T cells were sorted. Extracted RNA was reverse transcribed, and the resulting cDNA served as sequencing template. Clones were read by immunoSEQ multiplex PCR, and TCRdb kept only the in-frame ones, dropping some. The sample yields over 150,000 clones, 53% seen once.

V is TRBV7-9 and J is TRBJ2-7; D assignment may be TRBD1 or TRBD2 (5 bases each). This receptor was obtained from a human donor with alopecia areata. The sample was CD8+ T cells sorted from blood, taken at week 24, from a patient treated with tofacitinib. CDR3 DNA sequence: TGTGCCAGCACCCCCCGATCGGGACCGAACTCCTACGAGCAGTACTTC. This sequence encodes CASTPRSGPNSYEQYF.